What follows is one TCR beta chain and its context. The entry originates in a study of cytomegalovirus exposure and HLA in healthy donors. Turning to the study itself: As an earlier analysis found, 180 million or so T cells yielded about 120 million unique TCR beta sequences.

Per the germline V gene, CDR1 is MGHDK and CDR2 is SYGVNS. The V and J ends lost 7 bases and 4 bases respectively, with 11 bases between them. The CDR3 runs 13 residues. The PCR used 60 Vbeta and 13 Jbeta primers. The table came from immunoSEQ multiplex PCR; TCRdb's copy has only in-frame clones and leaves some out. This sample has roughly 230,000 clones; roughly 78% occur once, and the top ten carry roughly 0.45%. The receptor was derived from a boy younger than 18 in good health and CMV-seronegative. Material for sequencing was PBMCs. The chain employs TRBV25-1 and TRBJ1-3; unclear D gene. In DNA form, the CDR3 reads TGTGCCAGCACCCGAGGAGCGGGAAACACCATATATTTT. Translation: CASTRGAGNTIYF.